This entry lists 30 T cell receptor beta chains sequenced from one sample in a study of CXCR3-negative and CXCR3-positive naive CD8 T cells. All TRB cDNA libraries came from 5' RACE performed with UMI labels. TCRdb derives one entry per CDR3 protein from the 5' RACE reads, leaving out DNA. The repertoire table contains 65,000 to 95,000 distinct CDR3 sequences. What was sequenced was naive CXCR3- CD8+ T cells from blood. Regarding subset: CD45RO-CCR7+CD27+CD95- naive CD8+ T cells lacking CXCR3 (TNR3-). The source of these receptors is a human donor in good health. Some clones in this sample may be carry-over from other donors' samples.

This sequence joins TRBV23-1 and TRBJ2-7; TCRdb's assignment of TRBD1 cannot be checked, as there is no DNA. TRBV23-1 is identified as an open reading frame with a role that is uncertain. The CDR3 totals 14 residues. CDR3 sequence reads: CARGQGDESYEQYF.

The chain is built from TRBV29-1 and TRBJ2-7; TCRdb selects TRBD1, and the lack of DNA leaves this call unchecked. This CDR3 has 12 amino acids. Germline V gene sequence: CDR1 SQVTM, CDR2 ANQGSEA. The CDR3 here is CSVEDQGVEQYF.

The chain is built from TRBV5-1 and TRBJ2-1; TCRdb outputs TRBD1, but without DNA this stays unchecked. There are 16 residues in the CDR3. Germline-derived CDR1 and CDR2 are SGHRS and YFSETQ. This CDR3 reads CASSPLDRGPYNEQFF. The whole variable domain, remainder taken from reference TRBV5-1 and TRBJ2-1, is KAGVTQTPRYLIKTRGQQVTLSCSPISGHRSVSWYQQTPGQGLQFLFEYFSETQRNKGNFPGRFSGRQFSNSRSEMNVSTLELGDSALYLCASSPLDRGPYNEQFFGPGTRLTVL.

The rearrangement links TRBV6-2 or TRBV6-3 to TRBJ2-1. CDR3 length equals 12 residues. Looked up from germline, CDR1 is MNHEY and CDR2 is SVGEGT. The CDR3 reads CASSYGYNEQFF.

The chain carries TRBV7-9 and TRBJ2-5; TCRdb calls TRBD2, which cannot be checked without DNA. From germline, CDR1 is SEHNR and CDR2 FQNEAQ (reference sequence). The CDR3 covers 14 residues. The CDR3 here is CASSLIAEQETQYF.

This sequence joins TRBV15 and TRBJ1-1; TCRdb lists TRBD1, though no DNA is available to test this call. Germline V gene data show CDR1 as LNHNV and CDR2 as YYDKDF (reference sequence). The CDR3 has 13 amino acids. The CDR3 spells CATTDRENTEAFF. The full variable domain, in which reference TRBV15 and TRBJ1-1 provide the parts outside the CDR3, is DAMVIQNPRYQVTQFGKPVTLSCSQTLNHNVMYWYQQKSSQAPKLLFHYYDKDFNNEADTPDNFQSRRPNTSFCFLDIRSPGLGDTAMYLCATTDRENTEAFFGQGTRLTVV.

The gene calls are TRBV12-3 or TRBV12-4 and TRBJ2-2. CDR3 length equals 12 residues. The CDR3 sequence: CASTWSTGELFF.

This sequence joins TRBV29-1 and TRBJ1-1; TCRdb names TRBD1, which stays unverified in the absence of DNA. CDR1 is SQVTM and CDR2 is ANQGSEA in the germline V gene. CDR3 length equals 19 residues. CDR3 sequence: CSVEDDWGATDLMNTEAFF.

The rearrangement joins TRBV27 to TRBJ2-2. Germline V gene lookup returns CDR1 MNHEY and CDR2 SMNVEV (reference sequence). The CDR3 is 12 residues long. CDR3 amino acids: CASSFTTGELFF.

The chain employs TRBV20-1 and TRBJ2-1; the TRBD1 assignment by TCRdb is unverifiable without DNA. The CDR3 extends over 14 amino acids. Germline CDR1 DFQATT, CDR2 SNEGSKA (reference sequence). The CDR3 here is CSANRDSDSNEQFF.

The chain links TRBV9 to TRBJ2-3; the D gene TCRdb calls, TRBD2, cannot be checked with no DNA. The CDR3 is 16 amino acids. The V gene's germline CDR1 is SGDLS and CDR2 YYNGEE. The CDR3 here is CASSVWTSGSTDTQYF.

The chain uses TRBV5-4 and TRBJ2-3. The CDR3 length is 14 residues. Germline CDR1 is SGHNT and CDR2 is YYREEE (reference sequence). The CDR3 sequence: CASTSVSRTDTQYF.

The V gene is TRBV5-1, the J gene TRBJ2-1; the D call of TRBD1 rests on TCRdb alone, since no DNA is present to check it. The CDR3 is 13 amino acids. Germline V gene lookup returns CDR1 SGHRS and CDR2 YFSETQ. The CDR3 here is CASSLGGHNEQFF.

This chain uses TRBV7-3 with TRBJ2-3; TCRdb designates TRBD2, a call that cannot be tested without DNA. The CDR3 covers 21 residues. Germline V gene data show CDR1 as SGHTA and CDR2 as FQGTGA. CDR3 sequence reads: CASSLPTSGMRESSTTDTQYF.

V gene TRBV28 combines with J gene TRBJ1-1; checking the TCRdb D call of TRBD1 is not possible without DNA. Germline CDR1 MDHEN, CDR2 SYDVKM. This CDR3 has 17 residues. CDR3 amino acids: CASSPLRPDRKNTEAFF.

J is TRBJ1-1 and V is TRBV19; TCRdb's assignment of TRBD1 cannot be checked, as there is no DNA. The length of the CDR3 is 15 residues. Germline CDR1 reads LNHDA; CDR2 reads SQIVND (reference sequence). The CDR3 is CASSIRTGGGTEAFF.

This sequence joins TRBV4-3 and TRBJ2-3. Germline assignment: CDR1 LGHNA and CDR2 YSLEER. This CDR3 spans 17 amino acids. This CDR3 is CASSQEGWGTLGDTQYF.

This rearrangement joins TRBV16 to TRBJ2-7; TCRdb gives TRBD2 as the D gene, but with no DNA this cannot be confirmed. Germline V gives CDR1 KGHSY, CDR2 FQNENV. This CDR3 spans 14 amino acids. CDR3 sequence reads: CASSRAGETYEQYF.

J is TRBJ2-7 and V is TRBV7-9. Germline V CDR1 and CDR2: SEHNR, FQNEAQ (reference sequence). This CDR3 has 16 amino acids. The CDR3 region is CASSYPLGVPGDEQYF.

The rearrangement joins TRBV20-1 to TRBJ1-3; TCRdb outputs TRBD1, but without DNA this stays unchecked. Per germline, CDR1 DFQATT and CDR2 SNEGSKA (reference sequence). This CDR3 is 14 amino acids long. The chain's CDR3 is CSARDSFSGNTIYF.

The V gene is TRBV5-1, the J gene TRBJ1-2. The CDR3 runs 16 residues. Germline V gene lookup returns CDR1 SGHRS and CDR2 YFSETQ. CDR3 region: CASSQERQGTPYGYTF.

V gene TRBV7-9 combines with J gene TRBJ2-1; there is no DNA to check the TCRdb D call of TRBD1. From germline, CDR1 is SEHNR and CDR2 FQNEAQ (reference sequence). The CDR3 sequence is 15 residues long. The CDR3: CASSYASALNNEQFF.

CDR3 region: CASSQSVNPPKAGPYNEQFF. The genes are TRBV23-1 and TRBJ2-1; absent DNA, TCRdb's TRBD1 call cannot be checked. TRBV23-1 is an ORF; its function is uncertain. The CDR3 totals 20 residues.

The chain is built from TRBV27 and TRBJ1-1. The CDR3 has 13 residues. Germline lookup yields CDR1 MNHEY and CDR2 SMNVEV (reference sequence). The CDR3 loop is CASSLTWQTVAFF.

The V gene is TRBV7-9, the J gene TRBJ2-1; TCRdb picks TRBD2, but there is no DNA to check that call. The germline V gene has CDR1 SEHNR and CDR2 FQNEAQ (reference sequence). The CDR3 has 14 residues. The CDR3 loop reads CATISSDLYNEQFF.

The rearrangement links TRBV7-9 to TRBJ1-1. In germline, CDR1 is SEHNR, CDR2 FQNEAQ (reference sequence). The CDR3 runs to 16 residues. The CDR3 here is CASSSLRGGSNTEAFF.

The chain joins TRBV28 to TRBJ2-1. The CDR3 spans 15 residues. CDR1 and CDR2 (germline): MDHEN, SYDVKM. The CDR3 region is CASSLWSVGEDEQFF.

V usage is TRBV24-1 and J usage is TRBJ2-1; absent DNA, TCRdb's TRBD1 call cannot be checked. Germline V gene lookup returns CDR1 KGHDR and CDR2 SFDVKD. This CDR3 is 14 amino acids long. CDR3 residues: CATSDLTGMDEQFF.

The rearrangement links TRBV10-3 to TRBJ1-1. The CDR3 loop spans 12 amino acids. The germline V gene encodes CDR1 ENHRY and CDR2 SYGVKD. CDR3 loop: CAISPTGTEAFF.

The chain joins TRBV29-1 to TRBJ2-1. The CDR3 is made up of 12 amino acids. CDR1 SQVTM and CDR2 ANQGSEA come from the germline V gene. The CDR3 here is CSVVPRDNEQFF.